This T cell receptor (beta chain) came from a study of cytomegalovirus exposure and HLA in healthy donors. Study context: Researchers previously reported finding roughly 120 million unique TCR beta sequences from some 180 million T cells. Whole-study findings and limits: The listing of 150 to 200 TCR beta chains classed them as cytomegalovirus-associated. Confirmation was obtained in vitro that a few CMV-associated chains are specific for CMV antigens.

For this clone: The antigen remains unidentified.

This CDR3 has 13 residues. Germline V gives CDR1 ENHRY, CDR2 SYGVKD. Trimming took off 2 bases at V and 3 bases at J, with 7 bases between the two ends. A multiplex PCR was run with 60 Vbeta primers and 13 Jbeta primers. Sequencing was performed with immunoSEQ multiplex PCR; in TCRdb, only in-frame clones are kept and a portion is missing. The sample lists about 160,000 clones; 71% were seen once. The sequencing input was PBMCs. The chain has TRBV10-3 and TRBJ1-2; no definite D call. The sequence came from a woman in her twenties or thirties in good health and CMV-seronegative. CDR3 sequence reads: CAISEEVYYGYTF. CDR3 DNA sequence: TGTGCCATCAGTGAGGAGGTTTACTATGGCTACACCTTC.